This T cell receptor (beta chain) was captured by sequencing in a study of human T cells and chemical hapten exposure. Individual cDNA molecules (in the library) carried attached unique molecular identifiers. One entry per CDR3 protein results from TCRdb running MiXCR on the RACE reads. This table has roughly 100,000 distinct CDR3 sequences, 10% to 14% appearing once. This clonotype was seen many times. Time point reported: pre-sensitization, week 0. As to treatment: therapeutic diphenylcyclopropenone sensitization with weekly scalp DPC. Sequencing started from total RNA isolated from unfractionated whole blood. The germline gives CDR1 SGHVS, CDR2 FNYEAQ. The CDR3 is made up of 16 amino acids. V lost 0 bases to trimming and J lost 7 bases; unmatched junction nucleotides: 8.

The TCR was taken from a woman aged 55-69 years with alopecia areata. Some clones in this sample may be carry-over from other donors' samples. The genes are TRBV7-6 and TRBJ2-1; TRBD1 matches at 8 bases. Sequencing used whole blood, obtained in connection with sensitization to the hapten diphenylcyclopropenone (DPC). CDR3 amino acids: CASSLAQGAIRNEQFF. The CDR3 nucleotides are TGTGCCAGCAGCTTAGCCCAGGGGGCGATTCGAAATGAGCAGTTCTTC.